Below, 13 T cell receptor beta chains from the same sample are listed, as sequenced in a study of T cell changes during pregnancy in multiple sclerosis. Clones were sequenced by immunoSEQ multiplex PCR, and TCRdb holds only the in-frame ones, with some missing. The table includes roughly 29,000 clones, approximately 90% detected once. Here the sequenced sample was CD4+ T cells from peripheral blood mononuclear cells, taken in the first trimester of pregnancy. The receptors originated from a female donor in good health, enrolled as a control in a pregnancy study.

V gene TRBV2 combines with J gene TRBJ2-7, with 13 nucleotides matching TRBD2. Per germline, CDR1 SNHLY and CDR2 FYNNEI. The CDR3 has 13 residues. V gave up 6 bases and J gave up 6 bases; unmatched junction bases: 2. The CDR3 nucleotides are TGTGCCAGCAGCCGGACTAGCGGGGGCGAGCAGTACTTC. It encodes CASSRTSGGEQYF. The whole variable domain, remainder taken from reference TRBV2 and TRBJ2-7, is EPEVTQTPSHQVTQMGQEVILRCVPISNHLYFYWYRQILGQKVEFLVSFYNNEISEKSEIFDDQFSVERPDGSNFTLKIRSTKLEDSAMYFCASSRTSGGEQYFGPGTRLTVT.

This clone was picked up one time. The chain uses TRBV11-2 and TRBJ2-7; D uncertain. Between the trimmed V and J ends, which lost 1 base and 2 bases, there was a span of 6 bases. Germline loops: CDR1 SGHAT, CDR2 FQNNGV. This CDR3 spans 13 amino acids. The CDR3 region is CASSLGRAYEQYF. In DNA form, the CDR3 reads TGTGCCAGCAGCTTAGGTCGGGCCTACGAGCAGTACTTC.

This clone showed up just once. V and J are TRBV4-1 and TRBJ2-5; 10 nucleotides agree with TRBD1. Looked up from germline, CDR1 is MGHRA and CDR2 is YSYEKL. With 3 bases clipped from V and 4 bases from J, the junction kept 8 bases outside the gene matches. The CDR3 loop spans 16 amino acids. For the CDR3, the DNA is TGCGCCAGCAGCCAGGGAGACAGGGGGCTCGGAGAGACCCAGTACTTC. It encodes CASSQGDRGLGETQYF.

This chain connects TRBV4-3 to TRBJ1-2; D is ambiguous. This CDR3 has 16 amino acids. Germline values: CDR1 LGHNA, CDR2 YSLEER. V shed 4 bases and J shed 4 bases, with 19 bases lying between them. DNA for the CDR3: TGCGCCAGCAGCCCTAGCACTGAGACTCGTTCCTATGGCTACACCTTC. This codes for CASSPSTETRSYGYTF.

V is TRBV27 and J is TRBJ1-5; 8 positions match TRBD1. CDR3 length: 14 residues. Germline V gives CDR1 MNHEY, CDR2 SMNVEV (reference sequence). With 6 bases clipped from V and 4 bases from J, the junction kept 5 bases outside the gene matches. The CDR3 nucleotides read TGTGCCAGCAGCCCCGACAGGGGAAATCAGCCCCAGCATTTT. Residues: CASSPDRGNQPQHF.

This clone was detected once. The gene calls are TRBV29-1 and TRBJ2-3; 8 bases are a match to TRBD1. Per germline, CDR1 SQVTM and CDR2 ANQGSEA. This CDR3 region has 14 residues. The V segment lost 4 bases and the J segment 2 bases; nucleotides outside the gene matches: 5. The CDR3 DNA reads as TGCAGCGTTGGGCCAGGGGGCGACACAGATACGCAGTATTTT. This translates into CSVGPGGDTDTQYF.

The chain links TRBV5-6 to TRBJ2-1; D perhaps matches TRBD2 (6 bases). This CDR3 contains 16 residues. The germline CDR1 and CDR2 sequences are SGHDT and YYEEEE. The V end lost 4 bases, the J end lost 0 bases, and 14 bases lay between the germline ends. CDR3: CASSRTSMSSYNEQFF. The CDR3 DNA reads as TGTGCCAGCAGCAGAACTAGCATGAGCTCCTACAATGAGCAGTTCTTC.

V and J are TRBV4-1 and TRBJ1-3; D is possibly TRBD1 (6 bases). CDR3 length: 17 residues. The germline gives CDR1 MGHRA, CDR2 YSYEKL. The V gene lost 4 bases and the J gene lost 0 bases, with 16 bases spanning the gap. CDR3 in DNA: TGCGCCAGCAGCCGAGGGGGTTTAGTATTCTCTGGAAACACCATATATTTT. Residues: CASSRGGLVFSGNTIYF.

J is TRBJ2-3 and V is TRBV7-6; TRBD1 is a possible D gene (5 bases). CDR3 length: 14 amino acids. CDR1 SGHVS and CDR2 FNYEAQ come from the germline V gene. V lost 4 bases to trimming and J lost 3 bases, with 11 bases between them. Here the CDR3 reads CASSYIQGTDTQYF. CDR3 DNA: TGTGCCAGCAGCTACATCCAGGGAACAGATACGCAGTATTTT.

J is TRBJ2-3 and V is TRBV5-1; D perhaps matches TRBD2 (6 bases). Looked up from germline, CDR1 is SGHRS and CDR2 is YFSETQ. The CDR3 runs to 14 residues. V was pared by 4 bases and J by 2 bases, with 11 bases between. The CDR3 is CASSLGTATDTQYF. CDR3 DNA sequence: TGCGCCAGCAGCCTCGGGACTGCCACAGATACGCAGTATTTT.

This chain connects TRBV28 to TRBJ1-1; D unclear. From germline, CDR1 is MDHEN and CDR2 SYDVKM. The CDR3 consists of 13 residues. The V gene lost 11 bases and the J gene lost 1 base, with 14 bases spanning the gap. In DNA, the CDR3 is TGTGCCGGAGGAGGGTACGGGAACACTGAAGCTTTCTTT. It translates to CAGGGYGNTEAFF.

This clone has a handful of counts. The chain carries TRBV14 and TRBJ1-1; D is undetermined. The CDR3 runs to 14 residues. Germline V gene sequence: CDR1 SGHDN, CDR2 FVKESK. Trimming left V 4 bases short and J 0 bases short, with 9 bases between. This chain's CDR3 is CASSLRGLNTEAFF. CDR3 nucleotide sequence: TGTGCCAGCAGCCTCCGAGGTCTGAACACTGAAGCTTTCTTT.

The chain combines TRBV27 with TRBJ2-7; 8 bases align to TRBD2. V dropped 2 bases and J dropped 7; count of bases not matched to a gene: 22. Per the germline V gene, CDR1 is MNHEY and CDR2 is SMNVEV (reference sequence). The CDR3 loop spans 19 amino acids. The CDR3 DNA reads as TGTGCCAGCAGTTTACCCAGACGGAGTAGCGGGATTTCGTCTTGGGAGCAGTACTTC. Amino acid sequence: CASSLPRRSSGISSWEQYF.